The clone carrying this TCR beta chain was found a few times. The CDR3 is 16 residues long. Per the germline V gene, CDR1 is SGHRS and CDR2 is YFSETQ. With V trimmed by 0 bases and J by 3 bases, 5 bases remained unmatched. TCRdb re-derived calls from the RT-PCR reads in MiXCR, one entry per CDR3 protein. There are about 700,000 distinct CDR3 sequences in the sample; more than 13% occur only once, and 3.6% lies in the top ten. The chain has TRBV5-1 and TRBJ2-1, with 8 bases matching TRBD1. Sequenced sample: memory CD4+ T cells from blood. The receptor was derived from a female donor in good health, serving as a healthy control. CDR3 nucleotide sequence: TGCGCCAGCAGCTTGGCCCCCGGACAGGGCTACAATGAGCAGTTCTTC. Translated, it gives CASSLAPGQGYNEQFF.